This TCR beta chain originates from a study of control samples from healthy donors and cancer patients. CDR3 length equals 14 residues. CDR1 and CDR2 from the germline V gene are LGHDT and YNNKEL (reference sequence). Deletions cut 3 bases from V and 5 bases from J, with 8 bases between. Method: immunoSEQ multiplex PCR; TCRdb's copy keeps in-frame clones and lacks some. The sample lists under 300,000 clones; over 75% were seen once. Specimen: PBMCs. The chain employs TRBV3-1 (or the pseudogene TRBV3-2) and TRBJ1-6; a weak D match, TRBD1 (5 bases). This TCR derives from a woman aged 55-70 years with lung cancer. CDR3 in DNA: TGTGCCAGCAGCCAGATGACAGATAATTCACCCCTCCACTTT. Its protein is CASSQMTDNSPLHF.